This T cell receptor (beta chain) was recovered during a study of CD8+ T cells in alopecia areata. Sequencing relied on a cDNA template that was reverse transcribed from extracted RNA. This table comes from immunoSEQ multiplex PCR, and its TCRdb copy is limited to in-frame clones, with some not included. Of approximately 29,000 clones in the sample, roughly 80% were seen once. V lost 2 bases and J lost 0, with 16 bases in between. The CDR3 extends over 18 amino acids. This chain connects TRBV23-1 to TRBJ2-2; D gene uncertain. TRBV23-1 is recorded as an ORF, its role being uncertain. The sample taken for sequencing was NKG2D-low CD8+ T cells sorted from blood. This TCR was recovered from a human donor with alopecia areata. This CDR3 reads CASSQLLNSFANTGELFF. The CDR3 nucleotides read TGCGCCAGCAGTCAACTCCTCAATTCGTTCGCGAACACCGGGGAGCTGTTTTTT.